Below, 5 T cell receptor beta chains from the same sample are listed, as sequenced in a study of blood T cell repertoires in COVID-19. TCRdb keeps only in-frame clones here, not all; method: immunoSEQ multiplex PCR. The repertoire holds 200,000 to 250,000 clones, with 80% to 90% as singletons. The source material was peripheral blood. These receptors were obtained from a man aged 50 to 60 who had recovered from COVID-19.

The chain is built from TRBV5-1 and TRBJ2-1; 13 positions match TRBD2. The CDR3 length is 16 residues. Losses at the gene ends were 5 bases for V and 3 bases for J; bases not matched to a gene: 5. Germline values: CDR1 SGHRS, CDR2 YFSETQ. The CDR3 protein is CASRLRLAGGYNEQFF. The CDR3 DNA is TGCGCCAGCAGACTACGACTAGCGGGAGGCTACAATGAGCAGTTCTTC.

This clone was counted between two and nine times. The chain recombines TRBV6-5 with TRBJ1-6, with D unclear. CDR1 and CDR2 (germline): MNHEY, SVGAGI. The CDR3 has 13 residues. Deletions cut 6 bases from V and 7 bases from J, with 10 bases between. As DNA, the CDR3 is TGTGCCAGCAGCCCCACAGAGAATTCACCCCTCCACTTT. It encodes CASSPTENSPLHF.

The chain employs TRBV28 and TRBJ2-1, with D maybe TRBD2 (5 bases). Germline V gives CDR1 MDHEN, CDR2 SYDVKM. The germline V and J ends were trimmed by 5 bases and 4 bases, with 12 bases remaining between them. The CDR3 consists of 14 residues. The CDR3 bases are TGTGCCAGCAGTGTGCTCAGCGGATACAATGAGCAGTTCTTC. Translation: CASSVLSGYNEQFF.

This clone showed up just a few times. CDR3 amino acids: CASSLDSASSGANVLTF. The CDR3, as DNA: TGCGCCAGCAGCTTGGACTCCGCAAGCTCTGGGGCCAACGTCCTGACTTTC. The chain combines TRBV5-1 with TRBJ2-6; unclear D gene. V shed 0 bases and J shed 0 bases, with 10 bases lying between them. Per the germline V gene, CDR1 is SGHRS and CDR2 is YFSETQ. CDR3 length: 17 residues.

The chain employs TRBV19 and TRBJ2-7; possibly TRBD1 for D (5 bases). In germline, CDR1 is LNHDA, CDR2 SQIVND (reference sequence). The CDR3 is made up of 14 amino acids. Trimming took 2 bases from V and 2 from J, leaving 10 bases between them. CDR3 bases: TGTGCCAGTAGTATACCAGGGATAACCTACGAGCAGTACTTC. Protein: CASSIPGITYEQYF.